The 3 T cell receptor beta chains below were found in one sample sequenced in a study of OX40 agonist ivuxolimab in advanced cancers. Measured with immunoSEQ multiplex PCR; TCRdb has only the in-frame clones, and not every one. The sample includes 45,000 or so clones, approximately 86% of them seen just once. Here the sequenced sample was CD4+ or CD8+ T cells sorted from blood, taken in a trial of the OX40 agonist ivuxolimab. These receptors originate from an adult with an advanced solid tumor such as melanoma, head and neck, liver or kidney cancer.

This CDR3 is CASSESSRATEAFF. The CDR3 nucleotides are TGTGCCAGCAGTGAATCCTCCAGGGCCACTGAAGCTTTCTTT. The rearrangement joins TRBV2 to TRBJ1-1; the D gene is possibly TRBD1 (5 bases). The CDR3 totals 14 residues. From germline, CDR1 is SNHLY and CDR2 FYNNEI. Trimming left V 2 bases short and J 4 bases short, with 11 bases between.

The sample holds many counts of this clone. The chain combines TRBV27 with TRBJ1-6, with unresolved D. V lost 9 bases to trimming and J lost 0 bases, with 9 bases between them. The CDR3 is made up of 14 amino acids. CDR1 is MNHEY and CDR2 is SMNVEV in the germline V gene (reference sequence). In nucleotides, the CDR3 is TGTGCCAGTAAACTGAGCTCCTATAATTCACCCCTCCACTTT. Its translation is CASKLSSYNSPLHF.

The V gene is TRBV14, the J gene TRBJ2-7, with 13 bases matching TRBD2. The germline V gene has CDR1 SGHDN and CDR2 FVKESK. The trim removed 3 bases at V and 2 bases at J, leaving 13 bases unmatched. The CDR3 length is 19 residues. The CDR3 sequence: CASSQTGLAGNRYTYEQYF. The CDR3 DNA sequence: TGTGCCAGCAGCCAGACGGGACTAGCGGGAAACAGATATACCTACGAGCAGTACTTC.